These T cell receptor beta chains were read from a single sample in a study of T cells in Graves' hyperthyroidism and ophthalmopathy. TCRdb reprocessed the multiplex PCR reads with MiXCR, giving one entry per CDR3 protein. This sample has nearly 750,000 distinct CDR3 sequences; around a third occur once, and the top ten carry more than 25%. The source material was blood. These receptor sequences come from a woman between 35 and 50 years old with Graves' hyperthyroidism. Both conserved end residues are part of each CDR3. The order of the fields is J gene, V gene, D gene, CDR3 protein. D genes are given only for firm matches.

j_gene: TRBJ2-2
v_gene: TRBV12-3/TRBV12-4
d_gene: TRBD2
CDR3aa: CASNSLAENTGELFF

j_gene: TRBJ1-5
v_gene: TRBV7-9
d_gene: -
CDR3aa: CASSPQGYGQPQHF

j_gene: TRBJ1-1
v_gene: TRBV15
d_gene: TRBD1
CDR3aa: CATSKGTGGGPEAFF

j_gene: TRBJ2-7
v_gene: TRBV12-3/TRBV12-4
d_gene: TRBD2
CDR3aa: CASSSRLAGFGEQYF

j_gene: TRBJ1-3
v_gene: TRBV5-1
d_gene: -
CDR3aa: CASSLGDSSGNTIYF

j_gene: TRBJ2-2
v_gene: TRBV2
d_gene: TRBD1
CDR3aa: CASGLQTGVVGELFF

j_gene: TRBJ1-2
v_gene: TRBV6-5
d_gene: -
CDR3aa: CASRQGPRGYGYTF

j_gene: TRBJ2-5
v_gene: TRBV9
d_gene: -
CDR3aa: CASSSSPIGGRETQYF

j_gene: TRBJ2-7
v_gene: TRBV5-1
d_gene: TRBD1
CDR3aa: CASSLYRDRDDEQYF

j_gene: TRBJ1-2
v_gene: TRBV29-1
d_gene: -
CDR3aa: CSVTDRNYGYTF

j_gene: TRBJ1-1
v_gene: TRBV15
d_gene: TRBD1
CDR3aa: CATSSWDSVFSEAFF

j_gene: TRBJ1-5
v_gene: TRBV10-2
d_gene: TRBD1
CDR3aa: CASSKDRGRATSNQPQHF

j_gene: TRBJ1-1
v_gene: TRBV19
d_gene: -
CDR3aa: CASIVGTEAFF

j_gene: TRBJ1-1
v_gene: TRBV14
d_gene: -
CDR3aa: CASSLQKDTEAFF

j_gene: TRBJ1-5
v_gene: TRBV12-3/TRBV12-4
d_gene: -
CDR3aa: CASSLPGRQPQHF

j_gene: TRBJ1-1
v_gene: TRBV7-9
d_gene: -
CDR3aa: CATADANTEAFF